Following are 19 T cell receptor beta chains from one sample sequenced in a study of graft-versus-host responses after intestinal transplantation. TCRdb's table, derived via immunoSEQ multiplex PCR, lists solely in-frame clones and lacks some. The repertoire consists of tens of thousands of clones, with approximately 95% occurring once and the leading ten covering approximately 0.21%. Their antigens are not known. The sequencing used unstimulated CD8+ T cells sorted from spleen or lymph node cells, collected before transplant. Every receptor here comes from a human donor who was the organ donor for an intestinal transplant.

The CDR3: CAWSVVGTDTQYF. The CDR3, as DNA: TGTGCCTGGAGTGTAGTAGGTACAGATACGCAGTATTTT. The chain carries TRBV30 and TRBJ2-3; no clear D gene. This CDR3 comprises 13 residues. CDR1 and CDR2 (germline): GTSNPN, SVGIG (reference sequence). Between the trimmed V and J ends, which lost 0 bases and 3 bases, there was a span of 7 bases.

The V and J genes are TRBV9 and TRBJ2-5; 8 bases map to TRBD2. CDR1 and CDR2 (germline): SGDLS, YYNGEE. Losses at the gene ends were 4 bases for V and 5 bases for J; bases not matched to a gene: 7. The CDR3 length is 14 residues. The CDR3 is CASSPGGDPETQYF. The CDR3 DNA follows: TGTGCCAGCAGCCCCGGGGGGGATCCGGAGACCCAGTACTTC.

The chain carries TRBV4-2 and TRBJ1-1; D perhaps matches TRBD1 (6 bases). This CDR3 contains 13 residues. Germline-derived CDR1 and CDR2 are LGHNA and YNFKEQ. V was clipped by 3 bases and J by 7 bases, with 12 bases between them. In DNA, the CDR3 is TGTGCCAGCAGCCAGAACGGACAGAGTGAAGCTTTCTTT. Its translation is CASSQNGQSEAFF.

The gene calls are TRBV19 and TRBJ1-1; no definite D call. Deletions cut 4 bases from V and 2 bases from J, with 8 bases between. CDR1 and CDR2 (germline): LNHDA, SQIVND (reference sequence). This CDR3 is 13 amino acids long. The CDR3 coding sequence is TGTGCCAGTAGTAACGGGAAAAACACTGAAGCTTTCTTT. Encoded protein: CASSNGKNTEAFF.

The CDR3 is CASSQDFGTGANTGELFF. The CDR3 region has the DNA TGCGCCAGCAGCCAAGACTTCGGGACAGGGGCGAACACCGGGGAGCTGTTTTTT. The chain links TRBV4-1 to TRBJ2-2, with 10 bases that match TRBD1. From germline, CDR1 is MGHRA and CDR2 YSYEKL. Unmatched junction bases numbered 4, after V lost 0 bases and J lost 0 bases. The CDR3 consists of 18 residues.

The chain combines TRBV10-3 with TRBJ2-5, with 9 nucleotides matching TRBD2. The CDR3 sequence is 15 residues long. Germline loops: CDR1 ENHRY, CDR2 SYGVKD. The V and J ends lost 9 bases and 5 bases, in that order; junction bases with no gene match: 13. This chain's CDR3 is CAIAERGVGTETQYF. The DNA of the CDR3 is TGTGCCATAGCGGAGCGGGGGGTGGGTACGGAGACCCAGTACTTC.

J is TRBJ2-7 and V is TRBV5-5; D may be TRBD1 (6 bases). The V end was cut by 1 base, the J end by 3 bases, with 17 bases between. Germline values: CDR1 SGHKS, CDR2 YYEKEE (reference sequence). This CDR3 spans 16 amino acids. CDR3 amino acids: CASSLSSTGQYYEQYF. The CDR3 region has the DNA TGTGCCAGCAGCTTGAGTTCGACAGGCCAATACTACGAGCAGTACTTC.

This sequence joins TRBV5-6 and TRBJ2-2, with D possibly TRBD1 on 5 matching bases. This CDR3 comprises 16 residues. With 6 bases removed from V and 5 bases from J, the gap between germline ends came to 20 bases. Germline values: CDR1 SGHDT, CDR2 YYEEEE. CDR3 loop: CASTNGEGASTGELFF. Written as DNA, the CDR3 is TGTGCCAGCACTAATGGTGAAGGGGCAAGTACCGGGGAGCTGTTTTTT.

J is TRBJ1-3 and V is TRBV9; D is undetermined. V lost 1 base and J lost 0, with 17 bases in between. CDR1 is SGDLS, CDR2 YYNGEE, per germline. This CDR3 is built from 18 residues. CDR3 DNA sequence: TGTGCCAGCAGCGTATCTCCTGGACCGGATAGCTCTGGAAACACCATATATTTT. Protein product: CASSVSPGPDSSGNTIYF.

The DNA for the CDR3 is TGTGCCGGGCCCACTAGGGGGGGCTTAGCCAAAAACATTCAGTACTTC. The encoded protein is CAGPTRGGLAKNIQYF. The chain joins TRBV2 to TRBJ2-4; tentative D call: TRBD2 (7 bases). The CDR3 spans 16 residues. CDR1 SNHLY and CDR2 FYNNEI come from the germline V gene. Trimming pared 11 bases from V and 0 bases from J, leaving 20 bases between.

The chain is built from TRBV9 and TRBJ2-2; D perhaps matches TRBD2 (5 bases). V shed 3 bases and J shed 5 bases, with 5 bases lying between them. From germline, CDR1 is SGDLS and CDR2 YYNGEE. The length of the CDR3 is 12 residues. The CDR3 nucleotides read TGTGCCAGCAGCGGCGGGACCGGGGAGCTGTTTTTT. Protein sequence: CASSGGTGELFF.

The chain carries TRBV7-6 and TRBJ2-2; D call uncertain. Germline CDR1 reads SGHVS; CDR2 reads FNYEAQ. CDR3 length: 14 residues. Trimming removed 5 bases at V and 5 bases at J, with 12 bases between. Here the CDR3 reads CASSPRLGTGELFF. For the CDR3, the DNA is TGTGCCAGCAGCCCCAGGCTAGGGACCGGGGAGCTGTTTTTT.

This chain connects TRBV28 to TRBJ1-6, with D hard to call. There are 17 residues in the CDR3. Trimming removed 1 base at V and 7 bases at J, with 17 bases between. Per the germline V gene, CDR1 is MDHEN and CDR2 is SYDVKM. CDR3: CASSLYGEFSRNSPLHF. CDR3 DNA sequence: TGTGCCAGCAGTTTATATGGGGAATTCTCCCGCAATTCACCCCTCCACTTT.

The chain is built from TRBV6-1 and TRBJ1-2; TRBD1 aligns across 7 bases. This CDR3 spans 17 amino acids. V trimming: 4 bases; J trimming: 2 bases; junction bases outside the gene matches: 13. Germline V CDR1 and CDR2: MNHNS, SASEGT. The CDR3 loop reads CASSVKTGSDLNYGYTF. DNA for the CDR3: TGTGCCAGCAGTGTCAAGACAGGGTCCGATTTAAACTATGGCTACACCTTC.

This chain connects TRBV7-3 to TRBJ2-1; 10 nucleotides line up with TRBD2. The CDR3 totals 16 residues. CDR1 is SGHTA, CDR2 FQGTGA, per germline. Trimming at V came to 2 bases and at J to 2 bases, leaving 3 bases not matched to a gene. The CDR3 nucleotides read TGTGCCAGCAGCTTACAAAGCGGGGGGGCCTACAATGAGCAGTTCTTC. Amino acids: CASSLQSGGAYNEQFF. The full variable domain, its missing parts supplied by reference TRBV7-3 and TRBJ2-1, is GAGVSQTPSNKVTEKGKYVELRCDPISGHTALYWYRQSLGQGPEFLIYFQGTGAADDSGLPNDRFFAVRPEGSVSTLKIQRTERGDSAVYLCASSLQSGGAYNEQFFGPGTRLTVL.

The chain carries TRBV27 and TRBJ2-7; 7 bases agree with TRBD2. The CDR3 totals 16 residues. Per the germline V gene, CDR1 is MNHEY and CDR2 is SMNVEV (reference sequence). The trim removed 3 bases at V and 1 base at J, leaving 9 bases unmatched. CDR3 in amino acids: CASSFSSGVRSYEQYF. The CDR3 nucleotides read TGTGCCAGCAGTTTTTCGAGCGGGGTACGATCCTACGAGCAGTACTTC.

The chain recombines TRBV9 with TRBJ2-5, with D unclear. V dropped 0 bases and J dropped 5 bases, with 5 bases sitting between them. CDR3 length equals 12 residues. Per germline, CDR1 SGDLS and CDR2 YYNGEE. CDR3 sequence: CASSVAGETQYF. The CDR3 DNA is TGTGCCAGCAGCGTAGCCGGGGAGACCCAGTACTTC.

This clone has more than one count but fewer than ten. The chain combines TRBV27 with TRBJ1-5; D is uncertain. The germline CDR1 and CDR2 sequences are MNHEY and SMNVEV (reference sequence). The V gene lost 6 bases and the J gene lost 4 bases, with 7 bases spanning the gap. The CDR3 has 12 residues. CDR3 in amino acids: CASSIGNQPQHF. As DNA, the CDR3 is TGTGCCAGCAGCATAGGGAATCAGCCCCAGCATTTT.

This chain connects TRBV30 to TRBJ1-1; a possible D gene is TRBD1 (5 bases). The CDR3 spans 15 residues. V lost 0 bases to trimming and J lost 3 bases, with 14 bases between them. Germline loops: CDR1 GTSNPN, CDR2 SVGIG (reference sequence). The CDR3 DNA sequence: TGTGCCTGGAGTGTAAGGGGTCAACGAGACACTGAAGCTTTCTTT. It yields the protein CAWSVRGQRDTEAFF.